This T cell receptor beta chain comes out of a study of blood T cell repertoires in COVID-19. Study background: COVID-19 samples from acute and convalescent phases originated in the United States, Italy and Spain. The cDNA or gDNA used as material had been derived from T cells, B-cell-depleted T cells, or PBMCs.

This CDR3 is 16 amino acids long. Trimming removed 4 bases from V and 2 bases from J; junction bases left unmatched: 6. Germline V gene sequence: CDR1 MDHEN, CDR2 SYDVKM. In the original processing: Estimation of nucleated cell counts relied on the amplification of reference gene primers. Sequenced by immunoSEQ multiplex PCR; TCRdb stores in-frame clones only, minus some. The DNA was the basis for D and trimming; V, J and clone size are from that table. The repertoire holds fewer than 200,000 clones, about 93% seen once, with roughly 5% in the top ten. The TCR originated in a woman in her forties or fifties with acute or convalescent COVID-19. This rearrangement joins TRBV28 to TRBJ2-2; 8 nucleotides align to TRBD2. The source material was peripheral blood. CDR3 nucleotides: TGTGCCAGCAGTTCCCGGGGGGGGGTAAACACCGGGGAGCTGTTTTTT. It codes for CASSSRGGVNTGELFF.